This TCR beta chain was documented in a study of vaccination effects on CD4 cells after COVID-19. Study results and limitations: Among infection- and vaccine-induced clones, marked clonal contraction occurred late after vaccination.

Germline assignment: CDR1 SGHKS and CDR2 YYEKEE (reference sequence). Trimming removed 1 base at V and 7 bases at J, with 18 bases between. This CDR3 has 16 residues. Sequencing used immunoSEQ multiplex PCR; TCRdb keeps in-frame clones, though not all of them. The repertoire has tens of thousands of clones, 75% of them found once; the top ten carry 15% to 20%. Notes on this clone: Its matching antigen is unknown.

Ahead of sequencing, the ViraFEST assay grew antigen-specific CD4+ T cells using viral peptide pools. Isolation of CD4+ T cells took place after about nine days of culture. Vaccine recipients, nucleocapsid antibody negative, had no prior SARS-CoV-2 infection. Half of the medium was exchanged for IL-2 medium on both days 3 and 7. The receptor comes from a human donor who received a COVID-19 vaccine. The chain carries TRBV5-5 and TRBJ1-5; weak D call: TRBD1 (5 bases). This specimen consisted of CD4+ T cells from PBMCs cultured with HCoV-NL63 spike peptides, obtained before COVID-19 vaccination. CDR3 coding DNA: TGTGCCAGCAGCTTGATGGGGGGTGCTCCCGGGCAGCCCCAGCATTTT. This sequence encodes CASSLMGGAPGQPQHF.